This entry lists 11 T cell receptor beta chains sequenced from one sample in a study of blood T cell repertoires in COVID-19. Sequenced by immunoSEQ multiplex PCR; TCRdb stores in-frame clones only, minus some. The sample records 150,000 to 190,000 clones, approximately 79% being singletons. Sequencing input: PBMCs or T cells enriched from blood (not recorded which). The origin of the receptors is a man in his forties or fifties who had recovered from COVID-19.

This clone appeared a single time. The chain carries TRBV5-4 and TRBJ1-2, with 8 nucleotides matching TRBD1. Germline values: CDR1 SGHNT, CDR2 YYREEE (reference sequence). V lost 2 bases and J lost 2; bases outside the gene matches: 8. This CDR3 spans 16 amino acids. CDR3 sequence (DNA): TGTGCCAGCAGCTTACCTCAGGACAGGGCGAACTATGGCTACACCTTC. Encoded protein: CASSLPQDRANYGYTF.

This clone was detected only once. The rearrangement links TRBV12-3 or TRBV12-4 to TRBJ2-2; D is uncertain. This CDR3 is built from 13 residues. V lost 2 bases to trimming and J lost 2 bases, with 3 bases between them. The CDR3: CASSLQNTGELFF. The CDR3 DNA sequence: TGTGCCAGCAGTTTACAAAACACCGGGGAGCTGTTTTTT.

The J gene is TRBJ1-1, the V gene TRBV19, with 9 bases fitting TRBD1. The CDR3 has 15 residues. The ends lost 7 bases at V and 0 bases at J; junction bases unmatched: 6. Germline values: CDR1 LNHDA, CDR2 SQIVND (reference sequence). The CDR3 DNA reads as TGTGCCAGTATCAACAGGGGGCTGTTGAACACTGAAGCTTTCTTT. This encodes CASINRGLLNTEAFF.

The chain couples TRBV2 to TRBJ2-7; 9 positions agree with TRBD1. Germline V gene lookup returns CDR1 SNHLY and CDR2 FYNNEI. V lost 1 base, J lost 5 bases, and 6 bases stayed unmatched. The CDR3 spans 15 residues. CDR3: CASSEGGTGRNEQYF. The DNA of the CDR3 is TGTGCCAGCAGTGAAGGCGGGACAGGGAGGAACGAGCAGTACTTC.

The genes are TRBV19 and TRBJ2-6; D gene unclear. Germline V gene sequence: CDR1 LNHDA, CDR2 SQIVND (reference sequence). The CDR3 runs to 13 residues. Trimming removed 6 bases from V and 4 bases from J, with 7 bases in between. For the CDR3, the DNA is TGTGCCAGTAGCACAACAGGGGCCAACGTCCTGACTTTC. It is translated as CASSTTGANVLTF.

J is TRBJ2-7 and V is TRBV7-8, with D maybe TRBD1 (7 bases). This CDR3 has 15 residues. V was pared by 0 bases and J by 1 base, with 10 bases between. Looked up from germline, CDR1 is SGHVS and CDR2 is FQNEAQ. CDR3 in amino acids: CASSLAEGASYEQYF. For the CDR3, the DNA is TGTGCCAGCAGCTTAGCGGAGGGGGCTTCCTACGAGCAGTACTTC.

The rearrangement links TRBV27 to TRBJ1-5; 7 positions agree with TRBD1. The CDR3 sequence is 17 residues long. V lost 5 bases and J lost 4; bases outside the gene matches: 14. The V gene's germline CDR1 is MNHEY and CDR2 SMNVEV (reference sequence). The chain's CDR3 is CASSLRRAGTENQPQHF. In DNA form, the CDR3 reads TGTGCCAGCAGTCTCCGACGTGCCGGGACAGAGAATCAGCCCCAGCATTTT.

The rearrangement joins TRBV19 to TRBJ2-3, with 9 bases fitting TRBD2. J gave up 3 bases and V 9 bases, and 13 bases lay outside the gene matches. Germline lookup yields CDR1 LNHDA and CDR2 SQIVND (reference sequence). CDR3 length: 16 amino acids. For the CDR3, the DNA is TGTGCCAGCCGGGACTTTAGCGGGGGAGAAACAGATACGCAGTATTTT. Its translation: CASRDFSGGETDTQYF.

The chain has TRBV20-1 and TRBJ1-1; no definite D call. This CDR3 is built from 11 residues. Germline V gives CDR1 DFQATT, CDR2 SNEGSKA (reference sequence). The V gene lost 7 bases and the J gene lost 1 base, with 7 bases spanning the gap. The CDR3 spells CSGRRNTEAFF. CDR3 in DNA: TGCAGTGGGAGACGGAACACTGAAGCTTTCTTT.

This clone appeared a few times. The chain employs TRBV3-1 (or the pseudogene TRBV3-2) and TRBJ2-2; possibly TRBD2 for D (5 bases). The germline V gene encodes CDR1 LGHDT and CDR2 YNNKEL (reference sequence). V dropped 4 bases and J dropped 5 bases, with 11 bases sitting between them. The CDR3 is 14 amino acids. This CDR3 reads CASSPGLSTGELFF. The CDR3 DNA follows: TGTGCCAGCAGCCCCGGACTCTCTACCGGGGAGCTGTTTTTT.

The chain recombines TRBV2 with TRBJ2-1; no clear D gene. V lost 7 bases and J lost 5, with 15 bases in between. CDR1 is SNHLY, CDR2 FYNNEI, per germline. CDR3 size: 14 residues. The CDR3 region is CASTYSDLNNEQFF. CDR3 DNA sequence: TGTGCCAGCACTTACTCCGACTTAAACAATGAGCAGTTCTTC. Full variable domain (rest looked up from reference TRBV2 and TRBJ2-1): EPEVTQTPSHQVTQMGQEVILRCVPISNHLYFYWYRQILGQKVEFLVSFYNNEISEKSEIFDDQFSVERPDGSNFTLKIRSTKLEDSAMYFCASTYSDLNNEQFFGPGTRLTVL.